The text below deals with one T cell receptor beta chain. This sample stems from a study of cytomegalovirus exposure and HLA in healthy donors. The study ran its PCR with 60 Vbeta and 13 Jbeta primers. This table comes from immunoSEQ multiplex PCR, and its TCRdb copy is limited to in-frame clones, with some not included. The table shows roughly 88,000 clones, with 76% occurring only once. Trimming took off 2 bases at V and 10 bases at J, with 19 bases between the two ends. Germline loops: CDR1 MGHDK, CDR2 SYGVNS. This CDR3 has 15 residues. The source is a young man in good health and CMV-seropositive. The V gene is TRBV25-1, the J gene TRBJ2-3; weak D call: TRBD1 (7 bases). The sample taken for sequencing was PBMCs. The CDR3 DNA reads TGTGCCAGCAGTGAACTCGCACGGGCAGGGGGGCCGCAGTATTTT. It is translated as CASSELARAGGPQYF.